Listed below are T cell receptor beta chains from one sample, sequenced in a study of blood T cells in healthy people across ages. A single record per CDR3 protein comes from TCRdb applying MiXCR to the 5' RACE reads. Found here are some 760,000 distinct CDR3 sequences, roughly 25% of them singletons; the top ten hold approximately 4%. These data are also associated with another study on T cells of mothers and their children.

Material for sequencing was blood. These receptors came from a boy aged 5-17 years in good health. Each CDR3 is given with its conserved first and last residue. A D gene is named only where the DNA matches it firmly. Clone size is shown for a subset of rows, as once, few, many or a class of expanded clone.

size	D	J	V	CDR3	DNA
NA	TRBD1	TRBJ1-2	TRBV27	CASSMRTGDMRGYTF	TGTGCCAGCAGTATGAGGACAGGGGATATGCGTGGCTACACCTTC
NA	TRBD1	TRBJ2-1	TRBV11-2	CASSLSLSGGANNEQFF	TGTGCCAGCAGCTTAAGCTTGTCAGGGGGCGCGAACAATGAGCAGTTCTTC
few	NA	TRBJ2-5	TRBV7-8	CASSLSRGGRGETQYF	TGTGCCAGCAGCCTTAGTAGGGGAGGTAGAGGGGAGACCCAGTACTTC
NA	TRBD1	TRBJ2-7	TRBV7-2	CASSFSGQTTYEQYF	TGTGCCAGCAGCTTCTCGGGACAGACTACCTACGAGCAGTACTTC
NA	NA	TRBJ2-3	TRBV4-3	CASSQDLGANTQYF	TGCGCCAGCAGCCAAGATCTGGGAGCAAATACGCAGTATTTT
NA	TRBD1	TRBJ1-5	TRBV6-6	CASGTGENQPQHF	TGTGCCAGCGGGACAGGGGAGAATCAGCCCCAGCATTTT
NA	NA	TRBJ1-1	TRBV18	CASCRTTEAFF	TGTGCCAGCTGCCGGACCACTGAAGCTTTCTTT
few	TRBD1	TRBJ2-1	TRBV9	CASSVADRGRDEQFF	TGTGCCAGCAGCGTAGCGGACAGGGGTAGGGATGAGCAGTTCTTC
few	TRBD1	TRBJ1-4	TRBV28	CASSLLAGGGEKLFF	TGTGCCAGCAGTTTACTGGCAGGGGGCGGCGAAAAACTGTTTTTT
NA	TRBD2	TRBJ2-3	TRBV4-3	CASSQDPAGSTDTQYF	TGCGCCAGCAGCCAAGATCCAGCGGGAAGCACAGATACGCAGTATTTT
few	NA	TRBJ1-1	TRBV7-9	CASSYRERNTEAFF	TGTGCCAGCAGCTACAGGGAGCGGAACACTGAAGCTTTCTTT
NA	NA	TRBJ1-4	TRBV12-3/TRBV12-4	CASSAGATNEKLFF	TGTGCCAGCAGTGCAGGGGCAACTAATGAAAAACTGTTTTTT
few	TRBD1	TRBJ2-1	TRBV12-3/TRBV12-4	CASSLHRTGEIDNEQFF	TGTGCCAGCAGTTTGCACCGGACAGGGGAGATTGACAATGAGCAGTTCTTC
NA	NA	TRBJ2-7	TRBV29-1	CSVEGLVEQYF	TGCAGCGTTGAAGGTCTGGTCGAGCAGTACTTC
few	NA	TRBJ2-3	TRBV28	CASSLIYRGAGVNTQYF	TGTGCCAGCAGTTTGATCTACAGGGGAGCGGGGGTCAATACGCAGTATTTT
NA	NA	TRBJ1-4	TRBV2	CASSVRGSGTTNEKLFF	TGTGCCAGCAGTGTAAGGGGCTCGGGAACAACTAATGAAAAACTGTTTTTT
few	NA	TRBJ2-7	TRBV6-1	CASSELDSVYEQYF	TGTGCCAGCAGTGAACTAGACAGCGTCTACGAGCAGTACTTC
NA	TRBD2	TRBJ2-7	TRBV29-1	CSAESGSSYEQYF	TGCAGCGCTGAAAGCGGGAGCTCCTACGAGCAGTACTTC
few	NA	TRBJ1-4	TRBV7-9	CASSSGSEINEKLFF	TGTGCCAGCAGCTCAGGCTCGGAGATTAATGAAAAACTGTTTTTT
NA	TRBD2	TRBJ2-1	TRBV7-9	CASSFSAGGPNEQFF	TGTGCCAGCAGCTTTTCAGCGGGGGGGCCCAATGAGCAGTTCTTC
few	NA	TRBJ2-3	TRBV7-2	CASTKYTTDTQYF	TGTGCCAGCACAAAATATACCACAGATACGCAGTATTTT
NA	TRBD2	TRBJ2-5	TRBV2	CASPTAGEQYF	TGTGCCAGCCCCACAGCGGGGGAGCAGTACTTC
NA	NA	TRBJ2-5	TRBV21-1	CASSKGTQETQYF	TGTGCCAGCAGCAAAGGGACACAAGAGACCCAGTACTTC
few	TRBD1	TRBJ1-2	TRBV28	CASNLPQGDYGYTF	TGTGCCAGCAACCTACCACAGGGGGACTATGGCTACACCTTC
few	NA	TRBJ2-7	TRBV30	CAWSHTLEQYF	TGTGCCTGGAGCCATACACTCGAGCAGTACTTC
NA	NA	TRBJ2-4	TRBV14	CASSQGPVQYF	TGTGCCAGCAGCCAAGGCCCCGTTCAGTACTTC
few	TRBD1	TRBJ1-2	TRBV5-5	CASSLGTGKGGYTF	TGTGCCAGCAGCCTCGGGACAGGGAAAGGAGGCTACACCTTC
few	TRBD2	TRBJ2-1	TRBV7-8	CASSLEGLAHNEQFF	TGTGCCAGCAGCTTAGAAGGACTAGCGCACAATGAGCAGTTCTTC
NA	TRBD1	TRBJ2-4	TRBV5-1	CASSTGQGTRDIQYF	TGCGCCAGCAGCACCGGACAGGGGACGAGGGACATTCAGTACTTC
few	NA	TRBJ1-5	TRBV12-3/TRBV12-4	CASTDWGRGYKGNQPQHF	TGTGCCAGCACCGACTGGGGCAGGGGCTACAAAGGGAATCAGCCCCAGCATTTT
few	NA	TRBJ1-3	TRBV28	CASSLYNNGNTIYF	TGTGCCAGCAGTTTGTACAACAATGGAAACACCATATATTTT
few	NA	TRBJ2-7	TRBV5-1	CASSLAGAYYEQYF	TGCGCCAGCAGCTTAGCCGGGGCCTACTACGAGCAGTACTTC
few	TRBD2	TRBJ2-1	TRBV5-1	CASSYDLAGGPISEQFF	TGCGCCAGCAGCTATGACCTAGCGGGAGGGCCGATAAGTGAGCAGTTCTTC
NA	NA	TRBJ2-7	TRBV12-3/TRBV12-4	CASSYRASSYEQYF	TGTGCCAGCAGTTACCGCGCGAGCTCCTACGAGCAGTACTTC
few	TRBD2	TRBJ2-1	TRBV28	CASSSGGANNEQFF	TGTGCCAGTTCCAGCGGGGGGGCGAACAATGAGCAGTTCTTC
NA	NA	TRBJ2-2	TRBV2	CASSEEAGEFETGELFF	TGTGCCAGCAGTGAAGAGGCAGGGGAATTCGAGACCGGGGAGCTGTTTTTT
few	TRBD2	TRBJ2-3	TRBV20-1	CSARELAVTDTQYF	TGCAGTGCTAGGGAACTAGCGGTCACAGATACGCAGTATTTT
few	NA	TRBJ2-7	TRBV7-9	CASSPRDSLVYEQYF	TGTGCCAGCAGCCCGCGGGACAGTTTAGTCTACGAGCAGTACTTC
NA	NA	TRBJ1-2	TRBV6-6	CASSPLLDLYGYTF	TGTGCCAGCAGCCCCCTCTTGGACCTTTATGGCTACACCTTC
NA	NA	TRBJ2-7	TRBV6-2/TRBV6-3	CASSSRRGTYEQYF	TGTGCCAGCAGTTCGCGACGAGGGACTTACGAGCAGTACTTC
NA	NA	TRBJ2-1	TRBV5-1	CASSFGQFNEQFF	TGCGCCAGCAGCTTCGGACAGTTCAATGAGCAGTTCTTC
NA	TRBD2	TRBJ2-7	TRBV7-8	CASSLRSRGGYYEQYF	TGTGCCAGCAGCTTAAGAAGCCGGGGGGGGTATTACGAGCAGTACTTC
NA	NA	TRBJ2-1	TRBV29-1	CSVARGESYNEQFF	TGCAGCGTTGCTCGTGGCGAGTCCTACAATGAGCAGTTCTTC
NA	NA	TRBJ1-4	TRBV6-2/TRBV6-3	CASSDGGATNEKLFF	TGTGCCAGCAGTGACGGCGGCGCAACTAATGAAAAACTGTTTTTT
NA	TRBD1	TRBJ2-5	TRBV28	CASSQGQQETHYF	TGTGCCAGCAGCCAGGGACAGCAAGAGACCCACTACTTC
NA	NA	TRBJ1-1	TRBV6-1	CASRSRQPQDRAKNTEAFF	TGTGCCAGCAGGAGTCGACAGCCACAGGACAGAGCGAAGAACACTGAAGCTTTCTTT
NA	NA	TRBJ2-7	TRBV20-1	CSARPTAAQLSYEQYF	TGCAGTGCTAGGCCGACTGCCGCCCAACTCTCCTACGAGCAGTACTTC
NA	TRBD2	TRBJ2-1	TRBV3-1	CASSQGGSPYNEQFF	TGTGCCAGCAGTCAGGGCGGGAGCCCCTACAATGAGCAGTTCTTC
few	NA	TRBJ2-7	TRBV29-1	CRAANASASYEQYF	TGCAGGGCAGCAAACGCCTCTGCCTCCTACGAGCAGTACTTC
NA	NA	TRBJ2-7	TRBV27	CASSASPQLNEQYF	TGTGCCAGCAGTGCCTCCCCCCAGTTGAACGAGCAGTACTTC
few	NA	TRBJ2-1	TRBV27	CASSLSLRNEQFF	TGTGCCAGCAGTTTAAGTCTCAGGAATGAGCAGTTCTTC
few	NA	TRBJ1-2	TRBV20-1	CSARLVEGGYGYTF	TGCAGTGCTAGGCTCGTCGAGGGGGGGTATGGCTACACCTTC
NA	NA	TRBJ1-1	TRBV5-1	CASSLQGVVFGDTEAFF	TGCGCCAGCAGCTTGCAGGGAGTGGTTTTTGGCGACACTGAAGCTTTCTTT
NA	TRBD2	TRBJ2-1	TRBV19	CASSILAGDYNEQFF	TGTGCCAGTAGTATCCTAGCGGGAGACTACAATGAGCAGTTCTTC
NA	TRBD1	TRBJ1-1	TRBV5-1	CASSEWGGQMNTEAFF	TGCGCCAGCAGCGAGTGGGGGGGACAGATGAACACTGAAGCTTTCTTT
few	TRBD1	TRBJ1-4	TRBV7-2	CASSYDRGHGEKLFF	TGTGCCAGCAGCTACGACAGGGGGCATGGCGAAAAACTGTTTTTT
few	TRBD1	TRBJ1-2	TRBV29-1	CSAQRVAGDRASGEGYTF	TGCAGCGCCCAGCGGGTGGCAGGGGACAGGGCGTCAGGGGAAGGCTACACCTTC
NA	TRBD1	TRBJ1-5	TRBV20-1	CSATPGTGFGQPQHF	TGCAGTGCTACTCCTGGGACAGGTTTTGGTCAGCCCCAGCATTTT
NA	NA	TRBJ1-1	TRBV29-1	CSSTGLMNTEAFF	TGCAGCTCCACGGGCCTTATGAACACTGAAGCTTTCTTT